Here is one T cell receptor beta chain with its context. The authors' processing: Scientists estimated how many nucleated cells there were by amplifying reference gene primers. The repertoire was sequenced with immunoSEQ multiplex PCR; TCRdb's copy has only in-frame clones and lacks some. D and trimming were read from the DNA, whereas the V and J calls and clone size are those reported in that table. The sample consists of 150,000 or so clones, about four fifths of them appearing once. The sample originates from a study of blood T cell repertoires in COVID-19. Study details: Sources were T cells, B-cell-depleted T cells, or PBMCs; the material itself was cDNA or gDNA.

The length of the CDR3 is 16 residues. The V and J ends lost 4 bases and 2 bases, in that order; junction bases with no gene match: 7. From germline, CDR1 is MNHEY and CDR2 SVGAGI. This clonotype was obtained from a man between 65 and 80 years old who had recovered from COVID-19. What was sequenced was peripheral blood. The rearrangement links TRBV6-5 to TRBJ2-7; TRBD2 aligns across 11 bases. This CDR3 is CASSSRTSGRPYEQYF. DNA for the CDR3: TGTGCCAGCAGTTCCCGGACTAGCGGGCGACCCTACGAGCAGTACTTC.